A selection of T cell receptor beta chains follows, all from one sample in a study of T cells in Graves' hyperthyroidism and ophthalmopathy. TCRdb analysed the multiplex PCR reads with MiXCR anew, one entry per CDR3 protein. The sample has some 250,000 distinct CDR3 sequences, 13% to 15% seen once. Material: blood. These TCRs come from a middle-aged woman with Graves' hyperthyroidism that later progressed to Graves' ophthalmopathy. The CDR3 runs from the conserved cysteine through the conserved F or W. A D gene is named only where the DNA matches it firmly. Each size is once, few or many counts, or a class when the clone is expanded.

many	-	TRBV2	TRBJ2-1	CASSEVPGTLRRNEQFF	TGTGCCAGCAGTGAAGTCCCCGGGACGCTTCGACGGAATGAGCAGTTCTTC
many	-	TRBV3-1	TRBJ1-4	CASSQPRYLGSANEKLFF	TGTGCCAGCAGCCAACCTCGCTATTTGGGCAGCGCTAATGAAAAACTGTTTTTT
many	TRBD1	TRBV3-1	TRBJ2-7	CASSPETQGADEQYF	TGTGCCAGCAGCCCCGAAACCCAGGGGGCCGACGAGCAGTACTTC
many	-	TRBV2	TRBJ2-6	CASRGQGMISSGANVLTF	TGTGCCAGCAGGGGGCAGGGGATGATCTCCTCTGGGGCCAACGTCCTGACTTTC
few	-	TRBV19	TRBJ2-6	CATVPSGANVLTF	TGTGCCACCGTTCCCTCTGGGGCCAACGTCCTGACTTTC
many	-	TRBV20-1	TRBJ1-5	CSARQGGVQPQHF	TGCAGTGCTAGACAGGGAGGGGTTCAGCCCCAGCATTTT
many	TRBD2	TRBV11-2	TRBJ2-7	CASSSPSGKTYEQYF	TGTGCCAGCAGCTCCCCTAGCGGGAAGACCTACGAGCAGTACTTC
few	-	TRBV29-1	TRBJ2-7	CSVEEGPSYEQYF	TGCAGCGTTGAAGAGGGCCCCTCCTACGAGCAGTACTTC
few	TRBD1	TRBV19	TRBJ1-2	CASSKGQIYGYTF	TGTGCCAGTAGTAAGGGACAGATTTATGGCTACACCTTC
many	TRBD2	TRBV27	TRBJ2-7	CASSHGLAGLYEQYF	TGTGCCAGCAGTCACGGACTAGCGGGTCTCTACGAGCAGTACTTC
many	-	TRBV2	TRBJ2-1	CASSGEPGLYNEQFF	TGTGCCAGCAGTGGGGAACCGGGACTTTACAATGAGCAGTTCTTC
many	-	TRBV7-3	TRBJ2-2	CASSLTGTGELFF	TGTGCCAGCAGCTTAACGGGGACCGGGGAGCTGTTTTTT
many	TRBD2	TRBV7-9	TRBJ2-1	CATRLAGYNEQFF	TGTGCCACGCGACTAGCGGGTTACAATGAGCAGTTCTTC
many	-	TRBV28	TRBJ2-3	CASSAVTWAGDTQYF	TGTGCCAGCAGCGCCGTCACTTGGGCAGGAGATACGCAGTATTTT
many	-	TRBV2	TRBJ2-1	CASSGGTVNEQFF	TGTGCCAGCAGTGGCGGGACGGTAAATGAGCAGTTCTTC
many	-	TRBV29-1	TRBJ2-1	CSVDRSFGYNEQFF	TGCAGCGTTGATCGGTCCTTTGGGTACAATGAGCAGTTCTTC
many	-	TRBV19	TRBJ2-6	CASSIVSGAGANVLTF	TGTGCCAGTAGTATAGTATCGGGGGCTGGGGCCAACGTCCTGACTTTC
few	-	TRBV20-1	TRBJ2-7	CSARDSTGYHGEQYF	TGCAGTGCTAGAGATTCAACAGGATATCATGGTGAGCAGTACTTC
many	-	TRBV6-1	TRBJ2-7	CASSTSTGTYEQYF	TGTGCCAGCAGTACCTCGACAGGAACCTACGAGCAGTACTTC
many	-	TRBV25-1	TRBJ1-4	CASSEYYQSLEKLFF	TGTGCCAGCAGTGAATATTACCAATCCCTTGAAAAACTGTTTTTT
many	-	TRBV18	TRBJ2-1	CASSPAGGSYNEQFF	TGTGCCAGCTCACCGGCGGGCGGCTCCTACAATGAGCAGTTCTTC
many	-	TRBV11-2	TRBJ2-7	CASSLSRTYEQYF	TGTGCCAGCAGCTTATCCCGCACCTACGAGCAGTACTTC
many	-	TRBV11-2	TRBJ2-1	CASSPPLGNEQFF	TGTGCCAGCAGCCCCCCCTTGGGTAATGAGCAGTTCTTC
few	TRBD2	TRBV5-6	TRBJ2-1	CASSLGLAESNEQFF	TGTGCCAGCAGCTTGGGACTAGCGGAAAGCAATGAGCAGTTCTTC
many	-	TRBV15	TRBJ2-7	CATSTLLGAGNEQYF	TGTGCCACCAGCACACTTCTGGGGGCGGGAAACGAGCAGTACTTC
many	-	TRBV7-9	TRBJ2-7	CASSFSPAVGEQYF	TGTGCCAGCAGCTTCTCCCCCGCCGTTGGCGAGCAGTACTTC
many	-	TRBV5-8	TRBJ2-7	CAGGGRKTVYLGEQYF	TGTGCCGGAGGGGGCCGGAAAACTGTCTACTTGGGCGAGCAGTACTTC
many	-	TRBV18	TRBJ2-2	CASSPSLKNTGELFF	TGTGCCAGCTCACCATCCTTGAAGAACACCGGGGAGCTGTTTTTT
many	-	TRBV2	TRBJ1-5	CASSDGSNQPQHF	TGTGCCAGCAGTGACGGTAGCAATCAGCCCCAGCATTTT
many	TRBD2	TRBV12-3/TRBV12-4	TRBJ2-5	CASSLDGLAGPGYF	TGTGCCAGCAGTTTAGACGGACTAGCGGGACCTGGGTACTTC
few	-	TRBV6-1	TRBJ2-7	CASSFRGAEQYF	TGTGCCAGCAGTTTCAGGGGAGCCGAGCAGTACTTC
many	-	TRBV3-1	TRBJ1-5	CASSQVTGDQPQHF	TGTGCCAGCAGCCAGGTTACTGGGGATCAGCCCCAGCATTTT